Listed below are T cell receptor beta chains from one sample, sequenced in a study of Ad26.COV2.S vaccination and SARS-CoV-2 variants. Assay: immunoSEQ multiplex PCR; the TCRdb copy retains only in-frame clones and omits some. The repertoire has 350,000 to 550,000 clones, 89% of them found once; the top ten carry over 2.5%. The sequenced sample was peripheral blood, obtained in a trial of Ad26.COV2.S vaccine versus placebo. These TCRs come from a person between 18 and 59 years old who received the Ad26.COV2.S COVID-19 vaccine or a placebo. The CDR3 runs from the conserved cysteine through the conserved F or W. The order of the fields is D gene, clone size, J gene, V gene, CDR3 protein, CDR3 DNA. A D gene is named only where the DNA matches it firmly. Clone size appears in some rows only: once, few, many, or a class for an expanded clone.

>-|-|TRBJ2-7|TRBV6-5
CASSYPGDATYEQYF
TGTGCCAGCAGTTACCCCGGGGACGCAACCTACGAGCAGTACTTC
>-|once|TRBJ2-3|TRBV9
CASSVGASTDTQYF
TGTGCCAGCAGCGTAGGAGCCTCCACAGATACGCAGTATTTT
>-|-|TRBJ1-6|TRBV19
CASSTARLPNSPLHF
TGTGCCAGTAGTACGGCCCGCCTCCCTAATTCACCCCTCCACTTT
>TRBD1|-|TRBJ2-2|TRBV6-4
CASSDRGLVDTGELFF
TGTGCCAGCAGTGACAGGGGGCTCGTGGACACCGGGGAGCTGTTTTTT
>-|-|TRBJ1-1|TRBV28
CASNSQGRSTEAFF
TGTGCCAGCAACTCCCAGGGCAGGTCCACTGAAGCTTTCTTT
>-|-|TRBJ1-4|TRBV5-4
CASSLGGTREKLFF
TGTGCCAGCAGCTTGGGTGGGACACGTGAAAAACTGTTTTTT
>-|-|TRBJ2-3|TRBV19
CASTARLTSTDTQYF
TGTGCCAGTACAGCAAGGTTAACGAGCACAGATACGCAGTATTTT
>-|-|TRBJ2-1|TRBV6-4
CASSDPPGDEQFF
TGTGCCAGCAGTGACCCACCAGGGGATGAGCAGTTCTTC
>TRBD2|-|TRBJ2-1|TRBV7-9
CASGTSANFNEQFF
TGTGCCAGCGGCACTAGCGCCAACTTCAATGAGCAGTTCTTC
>-|-|TRBJ2-5|TRBV7-9
CASTNQIFETQYF
TGTGCCAGCACGAACCAGATCTTTGAGACCCAGTACTTC
>-|-|TRBJ1-1|TRBV18
CASSPQGPATGTEAFF
TGTGCCAGCTCACCACAAGGACCGGCGACGGGCACTGAAGCTTTCTTT
>-|-|TRBJ2-3|TRBV5-1
CASSEVSTDTQYF
TGCGCCAGCAGCGAGGTATCGACAGATACGCAGTATTTT
>-|-|TRBJ1-2|TRBV28
CASSLAGIDGGYTF
TGTGCCAGCAGTTTAGCGGGGATTGATGGGGGCTACACCTTC
>-|-|TRBJ1-2|TRBV7-9
CASSLEQGYGYTF
TGTGCCAGCAGCTTGGAACAGGGCTATGGCTACACCTTC
>-|-|TRBJ1-4|TRBV18
CASSPSGQSNEKLFF
TGTGCCAGCTCACCTTCCGGACAGAGTAATGAAAAACTGTTTTTT
>TRBD1|-|TRBJ1-6|TRBV2
CASSLSTGPDNSPLHF
TGTGCCAGCAGTCTCTCGACAGGGCCCGATAATTCACCCCTCCACTTT
>TRBD1|-|TRBJ1-2|TRBV9
CASSVDTGEGYTF
TGTGCCAGCAGCGTAGATACAGGGGAAGGCTACACCTTC
>-|once|TRBJ1-2|TRBV5-5
CASSADWGVGYTF
TGTGCCAGCAGCGCCGATTGGGGTGTCGGCTACACCTTC
>TRBD1|-|TRBJ1-1|TRBV6-5
CASRDRVHEAFF
TGTGCCAGCAGAGACAGGGTTCATGAAGCTTTCTTT
>TRBD1|few|TRBJ1-2|TRBV7-9
CASSLPTGYGYTF
TGTGCCAGCAGCCTACCGACAGGGTATGGCTACACCTTC
>TRBD1|-|TRBJ2-2|TRBV6-4
CASSDGTGGTGELFF
TGTGCCAGCAGTGACGGGACAGGGGGAACCGGGGAGCTGTTTTTT
>TRBD1|-|TRBJ1-4|TRBV5-1
CASSLGTGTEKLFF
TGCGCCAGCAGCTTGGGGACAGGGACCGAAAAACTGTTTTTT
>TRBD2|-|TRBJ2-3|TRBV7-2
CASTFRGGDTQYF
TGTGCCAGCACCTTTCGGGGGGGAGATACGCAGTATTTT
>-|-|TRBJ1-2|TRBV7-2
CASSLTGSGGGGYTF
TGTGCCAGCAGTTTAACGGGCAGTGGTGGTGGTGGCTACACCTTC
>TRBD2|-|TRBJ2-3|TRBV2
CASRLAGGADTQYF
TGTGCCAGCAGACTAGCGGGAGGGGCAGATACGCAGTATTTT
>TRBD2|-|TRBJ2-1|TRBV4-1
CASSLGLARGVNEQFF
TGCGCCAGCAGCCTGGGACTAGCAAGAGGTGTCAATGAGCAGTTCTTC
>-|-|TRBJ2-1|TRBV9
CASSGGAGTSYNEQFF
TGTGCCAGCAGCGGAGGAGCCGGGACCTCCTACAATGAGCAGTTCTTC
>-|-|TRBJ2-6|TRBV14
CASSDVVEAGANVLTF
TGTGCCAGCAGCGACGTCGTGGAGGCTGGGGCCAACGTCCTGACTTTC
>-|-|TRBJ1-1|TRBV12-3/TRBV12-4
CASSPTGRTEAFF
TGTGCCAGCTCCCCGACCGGACGCACTGAAGCTTTCTTT
>-|-|TRBJ1-4|TRBV4-3
CASSQDSRTNEKLFF
TGCGCCAGCAGCCAGGATTCCAGAACTAATGAAAAACTGTTTTTT
>-|-|TRBJ2-3|TRBV3-1/TRBV3-2
CASSQASRGGADTQYF
TGTGCCAGCAGCCAGGCCAGCCGGGGCGGTGCAGATACGCAGTATTTT
>TRBD1|-|TRBJ1-4|TRBV18
CASSLDRESEKLFF
TGTGCCAGCTCCTTGGACAGGGAGAGTGAAAAACTGTTTTTT
>-|-|TRBJ1-2|TRBV20-1
CSYGEGYGYTF
TGCAGTTATGGGGAGGGCTATGGCTACACCTTC
>-|-|TRBJ1-4|TRBV4-1
CASSQINEKLFF
TGCGCCAGCAGCCAAATTAATGAAAAACTGTTTTTT
>TRBD2|-|TRBJ2-7|TRBV4-3
CASSPRTSGGESSYEQYF
TGCGCCAGCAGCCCCCGGACTAGCGGGGGAGAGAGCTCCTACGAGCAGTACTTC
>-|-|TRBJ1-1|TRBV11-3
CASSLSGTNTEAFF
TGTGCCAGCAGCTTAAGTGGGACGAACACTGAAGCTTTCTTT
>TRBD1|-|TRBJ1-4|TRBV7-2
CASSLDRAHEKLFF
TGTGCCAGCAGCCTGGACAGGGCGCACGAAAAACTGTTTTTT
>-|-|TRBJ1-2|TRBV4-3
CASSSWTESNYGYTF
TGCGCCAGCAGCTCCTGGACAGAGAGTAACTATGGCTACACCTTC
>TRBD2|-|TRBJ2-2|TRBV4-3
CASSHLLSGILGGELFF
TGCGCCAGCAGCCATCTACTAAGCGGGATACTTGGCGGGGAGCTGTTTTTT
>-|once|TRBJ2-7|TRBV5-1
CASSSQGPEGEQYF
TGCGCCAGCAGCTCCCAGGGCCCCGAGGGGGAGCAGTACTTC
>TRBD1|-|TRBJ1-2|TRBV29-1
CSVIQGSGYGYTF
TGCAGCGTTATACAGGGGAGTGGGTATGGCTACACCTTC